Below, one T cell receptor beta chain is given with its context. Its antigen is unknown. The sample comes from a study of T cell responses to AZD1222 COVID-19 vaccine. General study findings and limits: The study reported that nearly half of spike-specific TCRs target unmutated variant regions. The donor group comprised mostly white British people and more females; the analysis possibly underestimated clonal diversity.

Assay used: immunoSEQ multiplex PCR; TCRdb lists only in-frame clones, some missing. The data hold approximately 130,000 clones, with roughly 87% observed a single time. The CDR3 has 16 residues. J was trimmed by 5 bases and V by 7 bases; bases with no gene match: 9. Looked up from germline, CDR1 is SGHVS and CDR2 is FQNEAQ. The chain is built from TRBV7-8 and TRBJ2-2; TRBD1 matches 11 bases. Sequenced material: peripheral blood, taken 28 days after the second AZD1222 dose. The TCR was taken from an adult who received the AZD1222 COVID-19 vaccine. CDR3 nucleotides: TGTGCCAGCACCCCCCCGGGGACAGGGGGAACCGGGGAGCTGTTTTTT. Translating gives CASTPPGTGGTGELFF. Supplemented by reference TRBV7-8 and TRBJ2-2, the full variable domain reads GAGVSQSPRYKVAKRGQDVALRCDPISGHVSLFWYQQALGQGPEFLTYFQNEAQLDKSGLPSDRFFAERPEGSVSTLKIQRTQQEDSAVYLCASTPPGTGGTGELFFGEGSRLTVL.